Described below is a single T cell receptor beta chain sequence and its context. This record comes from a study of T cell changes during pregnancy in multiple sclerosis. This CDR3 comprises 15 residues. Trimming shortened V by 1 base and J by 0 bases, and 6 bases separated the two germline ends. Germline values: CDR1 SGHTA, CDR2 FQGNSA. Assay used: immunoSEQ multiplex PCR; TCRdb lists only in-frame clones, some missing. The sample holds around 86,000 clones, 90% to 95% seen once. Sequencing was performed on peripheral blood, taken in the first trimester of pregnancy. The rearrangement links TRBV7-2 to TRBJ2-2; possibly TRBD2 for D (6 bases). This clonotype originated in a female donor with multiple sclerosis, enrolled in a pregnancy study. For the CDR3, the DNA is TGTGCCAGCAGCTTAGGGGGGGCGAACACCGGGGAGCTGTTTTTT. The encoded protein is CASSLGGANTGELFF.